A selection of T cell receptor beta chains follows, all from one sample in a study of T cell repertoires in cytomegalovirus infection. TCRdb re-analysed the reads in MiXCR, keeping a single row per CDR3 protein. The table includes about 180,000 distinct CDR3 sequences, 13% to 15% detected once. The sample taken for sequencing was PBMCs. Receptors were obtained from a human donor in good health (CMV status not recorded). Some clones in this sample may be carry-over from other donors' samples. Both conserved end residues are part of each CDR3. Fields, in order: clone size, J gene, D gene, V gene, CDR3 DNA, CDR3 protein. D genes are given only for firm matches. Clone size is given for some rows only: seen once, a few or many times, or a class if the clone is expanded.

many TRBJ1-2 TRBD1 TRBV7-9 TGTGCCAGCAGCTTAGGGGACAGGACGAGAGGCTACACCTTC CASSLGDRTRGYTF
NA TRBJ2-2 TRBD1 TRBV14 TGTGCCAGCAGCCAACGGACAGGGGGCCCCGGGGAGCTGTTTTTT CASSQRTGGPGELFF
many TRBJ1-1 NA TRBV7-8 TGTGCCAGCAGCTTCAGGGGTTCGCACACTGAAGCTTTCTTT CASSFRGSHTEAFF
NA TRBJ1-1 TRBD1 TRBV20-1 TGCAGTGCTACACAGGGGTTGGCTGAAGCTTTCTTT CSATQGLAEAFF
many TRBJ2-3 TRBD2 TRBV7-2 TGTGCCAGCAGCTTACCAATCGGGACTAGCGGGACTAGCACAGATACGCAGTATTTT CASSLPIGTSGTSTDTQYF
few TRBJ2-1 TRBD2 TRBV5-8 TGTGCCAGCGGACTAGCGGCATCCACGGTGGTCAATGAGCAGTTCTTC CASGLAASTVVNEQFF
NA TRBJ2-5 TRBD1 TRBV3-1 TGTGCCAGCAGCTCCAAGGGGGCTAAAGAGACCCAGTACTTC CASSSKGAKETQYF
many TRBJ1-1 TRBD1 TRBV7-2 TGTGCCAGCAGACGAAATCCCACAGGGGTCGACACTGAAGCTTTCTTT CASRRNPTGVDTEAFF
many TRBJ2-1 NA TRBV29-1 TGCAGCGTTGACGGCGGTTCCACCTACAATGAGCAGTTCTTC CSVDGGSTYNEQFF
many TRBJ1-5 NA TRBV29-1 TGCAGCGTGGGCGGAGTGGATGAACCCCAGCATTTT CSVGGVDEPQHF
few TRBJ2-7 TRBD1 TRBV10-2 TGCGCCAGCAGTGAGTTGGGACAGGGTATCACCTACGAGCAGTACTTC CASSELGQGITYEQYF
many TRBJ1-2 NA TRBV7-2 TGTGCCAGCAGCAAACGATTTGGGGGGCTTGACGACTATGGCTACACCTTC CASSKRFGGLDDYGYTF
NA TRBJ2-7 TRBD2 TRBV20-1 TGCAGTGCTGTACTAGCGGGGGGCTTCTACGAGCAGTACTTC CSAVLAGGFYEQYF
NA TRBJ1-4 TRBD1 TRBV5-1 TGCGCCAGCAGCCCGACAGGGGGTCCCGAAAAACTGTTTTTT CASSPTGGPEKLFF
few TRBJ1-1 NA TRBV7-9 TGTGCCAGCAACGGCCTCGCTGAAGCTTTCTTT CASNGLAEAFF
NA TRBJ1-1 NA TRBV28 TGTGCCAGCATTCCGACGCCGTTTGAAGCTTTCTTT CASIPTPFEAFF
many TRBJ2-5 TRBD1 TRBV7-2 TGTGCCAGCAGCCAAGACGGACAGGCAAAAGAGACCCAGTACTTC CASSQDGQAKETQYF
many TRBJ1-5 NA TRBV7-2 TGTGCCAGCAGCCGGGACGGCAATCAGCCCCAGCATTTT CASSRDGNQPQHF
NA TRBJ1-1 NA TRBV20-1 TGCAGTGCTAGTCCTTTTAGGGTTATGAACACTGAAGCTTTCTTT CSASPFRVMNTEAFF
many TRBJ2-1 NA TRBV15 TGTGCCACCAGCAGAGATGCGCCAGAGGGGGGGCTCAATGAGCAGTTCTTC CATSRDAPEGGLNEQFF
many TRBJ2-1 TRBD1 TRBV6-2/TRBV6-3 TGTGCCAGCGGACGACAGGGGAATGAGCAGTTCTTC CASGRQGNEQFF
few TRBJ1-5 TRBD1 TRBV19 TGTGCCAGTAGTCCCGGGACAGGGGCCAATCAGCCCCAGCATTTT CASSPGTGANQPQHF
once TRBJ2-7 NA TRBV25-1 TGTGCCAGCAGTGCCGGGGGGCTTAGGGTACCGCAGTACTTC CASSAGGLRVPQYF
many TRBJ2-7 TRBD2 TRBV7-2 TGTGCCAGCAGCTCCCGGAACTTACTAGCGGGAGGGCCCTACGAGCAGTACTTC CASSSRNLLAGGPYEQYF
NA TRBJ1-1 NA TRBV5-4 TGTGCCAGCAGCTTGTCGACAGACTTGAACACTGAAGCTTTCTTT CASSLSTDLNTEAFF
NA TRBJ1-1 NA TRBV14 TGTGCCAGCAGCCCCTTCGGGGGGCTGCGCAGGGGCACTGAAGCTTTCTTT CASSPFGGLRRGTEAFF
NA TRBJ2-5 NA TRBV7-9 TGTGCCAGCAGCTCCCTTTTGAAGACCCAGTACTTC CASSSLLKTQYF
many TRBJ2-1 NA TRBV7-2 TGTGCCAGCAGCTTGGCCACTAGCTCCTACAATGAGCAGTTCTTC CASSLATSSYNEQFF
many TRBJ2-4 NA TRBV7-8 TGTGCCAGCAGCTTGAGGGGGGCAGGCAAAAACATTCAGTACTTC CASSLRGAGKNIQYF
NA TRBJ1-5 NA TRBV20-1 TGCAGTGCTAGATTGGGTCAGCCCCAGCATTTT CSARLGQPQHF
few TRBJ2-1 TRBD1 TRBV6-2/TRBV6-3 TGTGCCAGCAGTCGGAGACAGGGGTCGGTGAGCTCCTACAATGAGCAGTTCTTC CASSRRQGSVSSYNEQFF
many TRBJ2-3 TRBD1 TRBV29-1 TGCAGCGTCCCCGGGACAGGGGTGTCAGAGGCGCAGTATTTT CSVPGTGVSEAQYF
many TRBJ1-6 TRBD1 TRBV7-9 TGTGCCAGCAGCGGGAGGGACAGTGAGAGCTCCTATAATTCACCCCTCCACTTT CASSGRDSESSYNSPLHF
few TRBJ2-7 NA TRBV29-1 TGCAGCGTTGTTACGGGGAACGAGCAGTACTTC CSVVTGNEQYF
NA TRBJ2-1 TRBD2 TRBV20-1 TGCAGTGCTAGGAGCGGGAAGGATGAGCAGTTCTTC CSARSGKDEQFF
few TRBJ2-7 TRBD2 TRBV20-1 TGCAGTGCTAGAGATCGGGGGGGAAGCTCCTACGAGCAGTACTTC CSARDRGGSSYEQYF
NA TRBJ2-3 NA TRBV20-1 TGCAGTGCTAGAGATCTTGGCAAGAGCACAGATACGCAGTATTTT CSARDLGKSTDTQYF
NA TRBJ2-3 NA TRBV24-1 TGTGCCACCAGTGTAGGGGGAACAGATACGCAGTATTTT CATSVGGTDTQYF
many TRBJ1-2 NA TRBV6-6 TGTGCCAGCACCCCACAGATAAACTATGGCTACACCTTC CASTPQINYGYTF
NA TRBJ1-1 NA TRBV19 TGTGCCACTACAACAGAAGTAAACACTGAAGCTTTCTTT CATTTEVNTEAFF
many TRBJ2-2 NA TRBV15 TGTGCCACCAGCAGAGACCTCCTTTCGTCTGAGGCCGGGGAGCTGTTTTTT CATSRDLLSSEAGELFF
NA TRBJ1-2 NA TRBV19 TGTGCCAGTAAAGGACCGAGGTCGGAGGGAGGCTACACCTTC CASKGPRSEGGYTF
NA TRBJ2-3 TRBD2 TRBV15 TGTGCCACCAGCAGGGGGACTAGCGGGAGTACAGATACGCAGTATTTT CATSRGTSGSTDTQYF
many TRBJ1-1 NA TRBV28 TGTGCCAGCAGTCCAATATCCCCCCCCGTGAGCGGCACTGAAGCTTTCTTT CASSPISPPVSGTEAFF
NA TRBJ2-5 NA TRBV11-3 TGTGCCAGCAGCTTAGGCTTGACAGGCGGCGTGGAGACCCAGTACTTC CASSLGLTGGVETQYF
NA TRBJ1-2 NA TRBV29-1 TGCAGCGTTGTTGCCCGGGACTATGGCTACACCTTC CSVVARDYGYTF
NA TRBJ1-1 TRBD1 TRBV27 TGTGCCAGCAGTTCCGGGACAGATGAAGCTTTCTTT CASSSGTDEAFF
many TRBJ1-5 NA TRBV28 TGTGCCAGCAGTTCTCAGGACTTGCCCCAGCATTTT CASSSQDLPQHF
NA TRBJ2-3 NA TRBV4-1 TGCGCCAGCAGCCAAGATCTTCCGCAGACCCGCACAGATACGCAGTATTTT CASSQDLPQTRTDTQYF